This entry lists 3 T cell receptor beta chains sequenced from one sample in a study of CD8 T cells in Susac syndrome. With random hexamers, roughly 0.5 to 1 ug RNA was reverse transcribed. TCRdb recomputed calls from the immunoSEQ multiplex PCR reads with MiXCR, one row per CDR3 protein. The data contain over 350,000 distinct CDR3 sequences, around 83% of them singletons. The sample comprised CD8+ T cells from PBMCs. The receptors stem from a human donor with multiple sclerosis.

The rearrangement links TRBV29-1 to TRBJ2-7, with D perhaps TRBD1 or TRBD2 (5 bases each). This CDR3 has 14 residues. The V gene's germline CDR1 is SQVTM and CDR2 ANQGSEA. The V gene lost 0 bases and the J gene lost 3 bases, with 12 bases spanning the gap. CDR3 loop: CSVEDGAGGYEQYF. The CDR3 bases are TGCAGCGTTGAAGATGGGGCTGGAGGCTACGAGCAGTACTTC.

This chain joins TRBV12-3 or TRBV12-4 and TRBJ2-7; the D gene is possibly TRBD1 (5 bases). With 3 bases removed from V and 2 bases from J, the gap between germline ends came to 14 bases. The CDR3 loop spans 15 amino acids. The chain's CDR3 is CASSFRAVGTYEQYF. The DNA for the CDR3 is TGTGCCAGCAGTTTCAGGGCGGTTGGAACCTACGAGCAGTACTTC.

The rearrangement joins TRBV7-9 to TRBJ2-1; 9 positions match TRBD2. The CDR3 has 18 amino acids. Trimming cost V 0 bases and J 0 bases; bases outside gene matches: 6. Germline V lookup: CDR1 SEHNR, CDR2 FQNEAQ (reference sequence). The DNA of the CDR3 is TGTGCCAGCAGCTTAGCAGCGGGGGGCCTCAGCTCCTACAATGAGCAGTTCTTC. It encodes CASSLAAGGLSSYNEQFF.